The clone carrying this TCR beta chain was detected only once. This record comes from a study of blood T cell repertoires in COVID-19. Study information: From T cells, B-cell-depleted T cells, or PBMCs came the material, which was cDNA or gDNA.

Repertoires were generated with immunoSEQ multiplex PCR, while TCRdb's copy carries only in-frame clones and drops some. The sample records around 250,000 clones, roughly 88% being singletons. This CDR3 comprises 11 residues. The trim removed 5 bases at V and 7 bases at J, leaving 1 base unmatched. Source material: PBMCs or T cells enriched from blood (not recorded which). The receptor was derived from a woman between 35 and 50 years old with acute COVID-19. This chain connects TRBV12-3 or TRBV12-4 to TRBJ1-2; 7 positions match TRBD1. The CDR3 is CASSDRVGYTF. In DNA form, the CDR3 reads TGTGCCAGCAGTGACAGGGTTGGCTACACCTTC.